Below are 30 T cell receptor beta chains sequenced from a single sample in a study of cytomegalovirus exposure and HLA in healthy donors. The repertoire was sequenced with immunoSEQ multiplex PCR; TCRdb's copy has only in-frame clones and lacks some. The repertoire holds 150,000 to 200,000 clones, with approximately 86% as singletons. Sequenced: PBMCs. Source of these receptors: a man between 18 and 35 years old in good health and CMV-seropositive.

Turning to this clone: A junction boundary mismatches the germline segment, possibly from a read error. J is TRBJ2-7 and V is TRBV9; 15 bases match TRBD2. This CDR3 has 18 residues. The germline gives CDR1 SGDLS, CDR2 YYNGEE. The CDR3 reads CASTVRGLAGGPRREQYF. CDR3 DNA: TGTGCCAGCACCGTAAGGGGACTAGCGGGAGGTCCTCGGCGCGAGCAGTACTTC. The full variable domain, with the rest looked up from reference TRBV9 and TRBJ2-7, is DSGVTQTPKHLITATGQRVTLRCSPRSGDLSVYWYQQSLDQGLQFLIQYYNGEERAKGNILERFSAQQFPDLHSELNLSSLELGDSALYFCASTVRGLAGGPRREQYFGPGTRLTVT.

The chain has TRBV9 and TRBJ1-6; 7 bases line up with TRBD1. Losses at the gene ends were 0 bases for V and 7 bases for J; bases not matched to a gene: 13. The CDR3 covers 18 residues. Germline-derived CDR1 and CDR2 are SGDLS and YYNGEE. The CDR3 DNA reads TGTGCCAGCAGCGTAGGAGGGGGGCAGGGGGGAATGAATTCACCCCTCCACTTT. Protein: CASSVGGGQGGMNSPLHF.

The chain joins TRBV6-4 to TRBJ2-1; 12 nucleotides line up with TRBD2. The CDR3 loop spans 14 amino acids. Germline CDR1 is MRHNA and CDR2 is SNTAGT. J lost 7 bases, V lost 4 bases, and 2 bases had no gene match. Here the CDR3 DNA reads TGTGCCAGCAGTGGGGGGACTAGCGGGAATGAGCAGTTCTTC. Protein product: CASSGGTSGNEQFF.

Only one count was recorded for this clone. This chain links TRBV28 with TRBJ2-7; 8 positions agree with TRBD1. Losses at the gene ends were 8 bases for V and 6 bases for J; bases not matched to a gene: 9. The germline CDR1 and CDR2 sequences are MDHEN and SYDVKM. The CDR3 totals 13 residues. Written as DNA, the CDR3 is TGTGCCAGCCGAAGGACAGGGTCGAGCGAGCAGTACTTC. This translates into CASRRTGSSEQYF.

V usage is TRBV18 and J usage is TRBJ2-5; no reliable D call. This CDR3 region has 14 residues. The V end lost 3 bases, the J end lost 2 bases, and 10 bases lay between the germline ends. Looked up from germline, CDR1 is KGHSH and CDR2 is LQKENI. CDR3 loop: CASSPAAWQETQYF. The CDR3 DNA sequence: TGTGCCAGCTCACCCGCGGCTTGGCAAGAGACCCAGTACTTC.

This clone was detected a few times. The CDR3 sequence: CASSPRTGSNNSPLHF. In DNA form, the CDR3 reads TGTGCCAGCAGCCCCCGGACAGGGAGCAATAATTCACCCCTCCACTTT. The V call is TRBV7-9, the J call TRBJ1-6, with 8 bases that match TRBD1. Germline CDR1 is SEHNR and CDR2 is FQNEAQ (reference sequence). The junction had 8 bases not matched to a gene; V was cut back by 5 bases and J by 5 bases. CDR3 length equals 16 residues.

This clone was picked up one time. The chain links TRBV7-8 to TRBJ1-1; no definite D call. There are 15 residues in the CDR3. The V and J ends lost 7 bases and 0 bases respectively, with 15 bases between them. Germline assignment: CDR1 SGHVS and CDR2 FQNEAQ. This CDR3 is CASNPLVAMNTEAFF. CDR3 sequence (DNA): TGTGCCAGCAACCCTTTGGTAGCGATGAACACTGAAGCTTTCTTT.

For the CDR3, the DNA is TGTGCCAGCAGTCCGGTAAATGAGCAGTTCTTC. This gives the protein CASSPVNEQFF. This chain connects TRBV6-6 to TRBJ2-1; D is uncertain. CDR1 MNHNY and CDR2 SVGAGI come from the germline V gene (reference sequence). This CDR3 region has 11 residues. Trimming stripped 5 bases from V and 7 bases from J, with 6 bases between.

The chain uses TRBV10-3 and TRBJ1-4; D gene ambiguous. V lost 3 bases to trimming and J lost 4 bases, with 9 bases between them. The CDR3 covers 14 residues. The germline V gene has CDR1 ENHRY and CDR2 SYGVKD. The DNA for the CDR3 is TGTGCCATCAGTGATAGCGGAAATAATGAAAAACTGTTTTTT. It codes for CAISDSGNNEKLFF.

V is TRBV19 and J is TRBJ1-1, with 9 nucleotides matching TRBD1. CDR3 length equals 16 residues. Looked up from germline, CDR1 is LNHDA and CDR2 is SQIVND (reference sequence). With 0 bases clipped from V and 3 bases from J, the junction kept 5 bases outside the gene matches. The CDR3 reads CASSIDWGQGYTEAFF. The DNA for the CDR3 is TGTGCCAGTAGTATAGACTGGGGACAGGGTTACACTGAAGCTTTCTTT.

The V and J genes are TRBV19 and TRBJ1-5; 8 bases agree with TRBD1. The CDR3 has 15 amino acids. Germline CDR1 LNHDA, CDR2 SQIVND (reference sequence). The V segment lost 6 bases and the J segment 7 bases; nucleotides outside the gene matches: 11. The CDR3 reads CASSWTGPFRQPQHF. The DNA for the CDR3 is TGTGCCAGTAGCTGGACAGGGCCCTTCCGGCAGCCCCAGCATTTT.

The chain uses TRBV5-1 and TRBJ2-1, with D possibly matching TRBD2 (6 bases). Germline CDR1 SGHRS, CDR2 YFSETQ. V shed 2 bases and J shed 7 bases, with 16 bases lying between them. The CDR3 runs 15 residues. The CDR3 DNA follows: TGCGCCAGCAGCTTTCGGGAGCCGGAAACGAATGAGCAGTTCTTC. Translated: CASSFREPETNEQFF.

This clone has only one observation. This chain joins TRBV28 and TRBJ2-7, with 9 bases that match TRBD1. CDR1 is MDHEN, CDR2 SYDVKM, per germline. The J segment lost 3 bases and the V segment lost 3 bases, leaving 3 bases of the junction unmatched. CDR3 length: 14 residues. CDR3 bases: TGTGCCAGCAGTTTTGGACAGGGGCTCTACGAGCAGTACTTC. It specifies CASSFGQGLYEQYF.

This rearrangement joins TRBV2 to TRBJ1-5; 7 nucleotides match TRBD1. Germline V gene data show CDR1 as SNHLY and CDR2 as FYNNEI. The J segment lost 7 bases and the V segment lost 1 base, leaving 4 bases of the junction unmatched. CDR3 length: 14 amino acids. CDR3 nucleotides: TGTGCCAGCAGTGAAGACAGGGGTTTCCAGCCCCAGCATTTT. Protein: CASSEDRGFQPQHF.

The gene calls are TRBV7-6 and TRBJ2-3, with 12 bases lining up with TRBD2. V gave up 7 bases and J gave up 5 bases; unmatched junction bases: 10. The CDR3 sequence is 16 residues long. Germline V gene data show CDR1 as SGHVS and CDR2 as FNYEAQ. This CDR3 reads CASTLPSGGAGDTQYF. DNA for the CDR3: TGTGCCAGCACCCTCCCTAGCGGGGGGGCCGGAGATACGCAGTATTTT. The full variable domain, with the rest looked up from reference TRBV7-6 and TRBJ2-3, is GAGVSQSPRYKVTKRGQDVALRCDPISGHVSLYWYRQALGQGPEFLTYFNYEAQQDKSGLPNDRFSAERPEGSISTLTIQRTEQRDSAMYRCASTLPSGGAGDTQYFGPGTRLTVL.

As for this clone: A junction boundary mismatches the germline segment, possibly from a read error. V gene TRBV11-2 combines with J gene TRBJ2-3; maybe TRBD1 (5 bases). This CDR3 is built from 17 residues. The germline V gene encodes CDR1 SGHAT and CDR2 FQNNGV. CDR3 DNA sequence: TGTGCCAGCAGCTTAGATCCGTATAGGCAGGGCACATATACGCAGTATTTT. It encodes CASSLDPYRQGTYTQYF.

J is TRBJ1-1 and V is TRBV27; 7 bases are shared with TRBD1. The CDR3 runs 13 residues. Germline V CDR1 and CDR2: MNHEY, SMNVEV (reference sequence). V lost 5 bases, J lost 5 bases, and 5 bases stayed unmatched. The CDR3 is CASSRAGGTEAFF. The CDR3 region has the DNA TGTGCCAGCAGTAGGGCAGGGGGAACTGAAGCTTTCTTT.

The genes are TRBV29-1 and TRBJ1-2; D is perhaps TRBD1 (5 bases). Germline CDR1 is SQVTM and CDR2 is ANQGSEA. This CDR3 comprises 15 residues. V was shortened by 7 bases and J by 0 bases, with 18 bases between the two germline ends. The CDR3 here is CSASGDYYTNYGYTF. DNA of the CDR3: TGCAGCGCCTCCGGGGACTACTATACTAACTATGGCTACACCTTC.

The V and J genes are TRBV5-6 and TRBJ1-1; D gene unclear. CDR1 and CDR2 from the germline V gene are SGHDT and YYEEEE. CDR3 size: 13 residues. V was shortened by 0 bases and J by 4 bases, with 7 bases between the two germline ends. The CDR3 sequence: CASSLGTGTEAFF. The CDR3 DNA is TGTGCCAGCAGCTTGGGTACGGGCACTGAAGCTTTCTTT.

This clone was found once. This chain uses TRBV7-6 with TRBJ2-5, with a weak D call TRBD2 (5 bases). Germline V gene data show CDR1 as SGHVS and CDR2 as FNYEAQ. This CDR3 is 14 amino acids long. The V end lost 3 bases, the J end lost 0 bases, and 8 bases lay between the germline ends. The CDR3, as DNA: TGTGCCAGCAGCTTGCTACTAGACCAAGAGACCCAGTACTTC. Translation: CASSLLLDQETQYF.

The chain uses TRBV2 and TRBJ2-1; 14 nucleotides agree with TRBD2. The ends lost 6 bases at V and 0 bases at J; junction bases unmatched: 16. In germline, CDR1 is SNHLY, CDR2 FYNNEI. The CDR3 length is 21 residues. CDR3 nucleotide sequence: TGTGCCAGCAGCCTAATGATTGGACTAGCGGGGGGTTCGAGCTCCTACAATGAGCAGTTCTTC. Its translation: CASSLMIGLAGGSSSYNEQFF.

The J gene is TRBJ1-5, the V gene TRBV28; tentative D call: TRBD1 (6 bases). Germline lookup yields CDR1 MDHEN and CDR2 SYDVKM. The V and J ends lost 3 bases and 4 bases respectively, with 13 bases between them. The CDR3 runs to 15 residues. The CDR3: CASSFGQKGNQPQHF. CDR3 sequence (DNA): TGTGCCAGCAGTTTCGGACAGAAGGGAAATCAGCCCCAGCATTTT.

This rearrangement joins TRBV9 to TRBJ2-2; 7 positions match TRBD1. The CDR3 runs 15 residues. Germline values: CDR1 SGDLS, CDR2 YYNGEE. V trimming: 1 base; J trimming: 2 bases; junction bases outside the gene matches: 2. In nucleotides, the CDR3 is TGTGCCAGCAGCGTAAGAGGGGGCAACACCGGGGAGCTGTTTTTT. Translating it yields CASSVRGGNTGELFF.

The chain couples TRBV6-4 to TRBJ2-1; 10 nucleotides match TRBD2. With 4 bases clipped from V and 4 bases from J, the junction kept 4 bases outside the gene matches. CDR1 and CDR2 (germline): MRHNA, SNTAGT. The CDR3 runs 15 residues. CDR3 in amino acids: CASSAASGGYNEQFF. In DNA form, the CDR3 reads TGTGCCAGCAGTGCGGCTAGCGGGGGATACAATGAGCAGTTCTTC.

The chain employs TRBV28 and TRBJ2-7; D not resolved. This CDR3 comprises 12 residues. Germline V gives CDR1 MDHEN, CDR2 SYDVKM. V gave up 6 bases and J gave up 4 bases, with 10 bases separating them. The CDR3 protein is CASRPSSYEQYF. CDR3 bases: TGTGCCAGCAGACCGAGTAGTTACGAGCAGTACTTC.

The chain combines TRBV19 with TRBJ1-2; no clear D gene. CDR1 and CDR2 from the germline V gene are LNHDA and SQIVND (reference sequence). Between the trimmed V and J ends, which lost 3 bases and 7 bases, there was a span of 9 bases. CDR3 length: 12 amino acids. The DNA of the CDR3 is TGTGCCAGTAGTATGCAGGATGGTGGCTACACCTTC. It is translated as CASSMQDGGYTF.

The chain couples TRBV27 to TRBJ2-1, with 12 nucleotides matching TRBD2. The V gene's germline CDR1 is MNHEY and CDR2 SMNVEV (reference sequence). The V and J ends lost 2 bases and 0 bases, in that order; junction bases with no gene match: 8. The CDR3 consists of 19 residues. The CDR3 loop reads CASSLKTSGGHSSYNEQFF. DNA of the CDR3: TGTGCCAGCAGTTTAAAGACTAGCGGGGGCCATAGCTCCTACAATGAGCAGTTCTTC.

The CDR3: CASSSGAGRNTEAFF. CDR3 DNA sequence: TGTGCCAGCAGCTCCGGGGCGGGGAGGAACACTGAAGCTTTCTTT. The rearrangement uses TRBV5-4 and TRBJ1-1, with D tentatively TRBD1 (5 bases). The V end lost 3 bases, the J end lost 1 base, and 13 bases lay between the germline ends. CDR1 and CDR2 (germline): SGHNT, YYREEE (reference sequence). This CDR3 spans 15 amino acids.

The rearrangement joins TRBV20-1 to TRBJ2-7, with D uncertain. Trimming left V 6 bases short and J 7 bases short, with 13 bases between. The V gene's germline CDR1 is DFQATT and CDR2 SNEGSKA (reference sequence). The CDR3 runs 11 residues. Here the CDR3 reads CSAATPLEQYF. The CDR3 nucleotides are TGCAGTGCCGCGACACCCCTGGAGCAGTACTTC.

V and J are TRBV5-1 and TRBJ1-4, with D unclear. V lost 7 bases to trimming and J lost 8 bases, with 15 bases between them. Germline CDR1 is SGHRS and CDR2 is YFSETQ. The CDR3 consists of 13 residues. In nucleotides, the CDR3 is TGCGCCAGCTCCGACGCAGGAACGGAAAAACTGTTTTTT. The encoded protein is CASSDAGTEKLFF.